These T cell receptor beta chains were read from a single sample in a study of T cell responses to AZD1222 COVID-19 vaccine. The repertoire was sequenced with immunoSEQ multiplex PCR; TCRdb's copy has only in-frame clones and lacks some. The profile shows under 150,000 clones, roughly 93% of them singletons. Material: peripheral blood, obtained on day 0 of AZD1222 vaccination. These receptors were collected from an adult in good health. Both conserved end residues are part of each CDR3. The D gene is left open where the match is weak. Not all rows give a size; the values are once, few, many and, for expanded clones, a class.

>16|-|TRBV3-1/TRBV3-2|TRBJ2-1|TRBD2
CASSQDGGRARNEQFF
TGTGCCAGCAGCCAAGACGGCGGGAGGGCCCGAAATGAGCAGTTCTTC
>14|-|TRBV2|TRBJ2-1|TRBD2
CASSAGTSGRRQFF
TGTGCCAGCAGTGCCGGGACTAGCGGGAGGAGGCAGTTCTTC
>14|once|TRBV2|TRBJ2-1|-
CASIYGLAVNEQFF
TGTGCCAGCATTTACGGATTAGCGGTCAATGAGCAGTTCTTC
>15|-|TRBV5-1|TRBJ2-1|TRBD2
CASSSLAGGDNEQFF
TGCGCCAGCAGCTCCCTAGCGGGAGGCGACAATGAGCAGTTCTTC
>14|once|TRBV28|TRBJ2-3|-
CASSLGRGGDTQYF
TGTGCCAGCAGTTTAGGGCGGGGAGGAGATACGCAGTATTTT
>17|-|TRBV7-3|TRBJ2-6|TRBD2
CASSLTSGGSGANVLTF
TGTGCCAGCAGCTTAACATCGGGGGGCTCTGGGGCCAACGTCCTGACTTTC
>15|-|TRBV19|TRBJ2-2|TRBD2
CASSPERENTGELFF
TGTGCCAGTAGTCCCGAGCGGGAAAACACCGGGGAGCTGTTTTTT
>15|-|TRBV6-5|TRBJ2-5|-
CASSLNQGRAETQYF
TGTGCCAGCAGTTTAAACCAGGGGAGGGCGGAGACCCAGTACTTC
>17|-|TRBV11-3|TRBJ2-1|TRBD2
CASSLDQGLAAYNEQFF
TGTGCCAGCAGCTTAGATCAGGGACTAGCGGCCTACAATGAGCAGTTCTTC
>15|-|TRBV10-3|TRBJ1-5|-
CAISPGTPGNQPQHF
TGTGCCATCAGTCCCGGGACTCCAGGCAATCAGCCCCAGCATTTT
>12|-|TRBV2|TRBJ2-5|-
CASSDNQETQYF
TGTGCCAGCAGTGACAACCAAGAGACCCAGTACTTC
>15|-|TRBV7-8|TRBJ2-1|TRBD2
CASSPTAGGGNEQFF
TGTGCCAGCAGCCCCACAGCGGGAGGCGGCAATGAGCAGTTCTTC
>13|-|TRBV18|TRBJ1-1|-
CASSPTDETEAFF
TGTGCCAGCTCACCGACCGATGAAACTGAAGCTTTCTTT
>14|few|TRBV9|TRBJ1-1|-
CASSVTGMNTEAFF
TGTGCCAGCAGCGTAACCGGGATGAACACTGAAGCTTTCTTT
>16|-|TRBV28|TRBJ1-1|-
CASRPWVRGLNTEAFF
TGTGCCAGCAGGCCGTGGGTTAGGGGACTGAACACTGAAGCTTTCTTT
>13|once|TRBV27|TRBJ2-7|-
CASSLRGSYEQYF
TGTGCCAGCAGTTTGAGGGGATCCTACGAGCAGTACTTC
>16|-|TRBV19|TRBJ2-2|TRBD2
CASSSKRDLNTGELFF
TGTGCCAGTAGTTCCAAGCGGGACCTAAACACCGGGGAGCTGTTTTTT
>17|-|TRBV6-2/TRBV6-3|TRBJ2-2|-
CASSYSAETMYTGELFF
TGTGCCAGCAGTTACTCGGCGGAAACCATGTACACCGGGGAGCTGTTTTTT
>13|-|TRBV2|TRBJ1-1|-
CASSEEVNTEAFF
TGTGCCAGCAGTGAGGAGGTGAACACTGAAGCTTTCTTT
>16|-|TRBV7-8|TRBJ1-3|-
CASSHKRVLTGNTIYF
TGTGCCAGCAGCCACAAGAGGGTGTTGACGGGGAACACCATATATTTT
>13|once|TRBV24-1|TRBJ2-3|-
CATRGLEGNTQYF
TGTGCCACCAGGGGACTGGAGGGGAATACGCAGTATTTT
>16|-|TRBV5-4|TRBJ2-7|TRBD2
CASSLESSGRPYEQYF
TGTGCCAGCAGCTTGGAGTCTAGCGGGAGACCTTACGAGCAGTACTTC
>15|-|TRBV28|TRBJ1-4|-
CASSLMGGGGEKLFF
TGTGCCAGCAGTTTGATGGGAGGGGGGGGTGAAAAACTGTTTTTT
>15|-|TRBV7-9|TRBJ1-5|-
CASSQGGGSNQPQHF
TGTGCCAGCAGCCAAGGGGGGGGTAGCAATCAGCCCCAGCATTTT
>14|-|TRBV7-8|TRBJ1-5|TRBD1
CASSTRQGDQPQHF
TGTGCCAGCAGCACCCGACAGGGAGATCAGCCCCAGCATTTT
>18|-|TRBV27|TRBJ1-5|TRBD1
CASSLSRQGSYSNQPQHF
TGTGCCAGCAGTTTAAGTCGACAGGGGAGTTATAGCAATCAGCCCCAGCATTTT
>13|-|TRBV5-6|TRBJ1-1|-
CASSLGDFTEAFF
TGTGCCAGCAGCTTGGGGGACTTCACTGAAGCTTTCTTT
>13|-|TRBV19|TRBJ1-2|-
CASSRDAGGGYTF
TGTGCCAGTTCTCGGGACGCCGGGGGTGGCTACACCTTC
>17|-|TRBV15|TRBJ2-7|-
CATSRDRTRGAKVEQYF
TGTGCCACCAGCAGAGATCGGACTAGGGGGGCCAAAGTAGAGCAGTACTTC
>15|-|TRBV7-8|TRBJ1-2|TRBD1
CASSLEGQGSYGYTF
TGTGCCAGCAGCTTGGAGGGACAGGGGAGCTATGGCTACACCTTC